Listed below are T cell receptor beta chains from one sample, sequenced in a study of PD-L1 blockade in urothelial cancer. Produced via immunoSEQ multiplex PCR; TCRdb's table is partial and in-frame only. The sample carries more than 30,000 clones, approximately 90% recorded once. Source: PBMCs, taken around atezolizumab (anti-PD-L1) treatment. These receptors were obtained from a man between 60 and 75 years old with urothelial cancer. Each CDR3 is given with its conserved first and last residue. D genes are given only for firm matches. Only part of the rows carry a size: once, few, many, or a class if the clone is expanded.

v_call d_call clone_size cdr3_aa
TRBV10-3 NA NA CAISEGLGVNQPQHF
TRBV18 TRBD1 once CASSPPRGQGGSGYTF
TRBV29-1 TRBD1 NA CSVAQGAVPLNTEAFF
TRBV5-5 NA NA CASRVRVNTEAFF
TRBV4-2 NA NA CASSQDLAQRVNNEQFF
TRBV19 NA NA CASSIKGGVNTGELFF
TRBV11-2 TRBD2 NA CASSPRTSSSYEQYF
TRBV27 NA NA CASSLSGTDTQYF
TRBV4-1 TRBD1 NA CASSPGTGVYGYTF
TRBV4-2 NA few CASSQEVTERGPGNTIYF
TRBV7-9 TRBD2 NA CASILAGGPSNEQFF
TRBV4-2 NA once CASSQEAQGRQPQHF
TRBV27 TRBD1 NA CASSPWTGKNEKLFF
TRBV9 NA NA CASSVGESSGNTIYF
TRBV5-1 TRBD1 NA CASSLEGQGFLTGELFF
TRBV6-1 NA NA CASSEGRVKETQYF
TRBV5-1 TRBD2 NA CASSWPPGGTNTGELFF
TRBV11-2 TRBD1 NA CASSLGTGTFYEQYF
TRBV2 NA NA CASSPRYQETQYF
TRBV7-2 NA NA CASSLAPGAFYGYTF
TRBV2 TRBD1 NA CASTRQGALNEQFF
TRBV10-2 NA once CASSEGGWWAEAFF
TRBV9 NA NA CASSSSPDNSPLHF
TRBV7-2 NA NA CASSLAGGYLYEQYF
TRBV19 NA once CASRKPPRVTGELFF
TRBV2 NA NA CASSDGASGNTIYF